This TCR beta chain derives from a study of cytomegalovirus exposure and HLA in healthy donors. Sampled while nominally healthy, donors likely had unrecorded immune exposures. Unmatched junction bases numbered 6, after V lost 2 bases and J lost 1 base. The CDR3 consists of 16 residues. CDR1 and CDR2 from the germline V gene are MDHEN and SYDVKM. With 60 Vbeta and 13 Jbeta primers, the PCR was carried out. Assay: immunoSEQ multiplex PCR; the TCRdb copy retains only in-frame clones and omits some. The data contain 150,000 to 200,000 clones, 79% of them seen just once; the ten biggest clones take up about 2.3%.

The chain uses TRBV28 and TRBJ2-7, with 9 bases fitting TRBD1. The source material was PBMCs. This receptor was identified in a woman aged 45-59 years in good health and CMV-seronegative. Here the CDR3 reads CASSLPSGQGSYEQYF. The CDR3 DNA reads as TGTGCCAGCAGTTTACCCTCCGGACAGGGGTCCTACGAGCAGTACTTC.